Below, 27 T cell receptor beta chains from the same sample are listed, as sequenced in a study of T cell clonotyping in hematopoietic cell transplantation. Profiling relied on immunoSEQ multiplex PCR, and the TCRdb table lists in-frame clones only, not all of them. The sample records nearly 70,000 clones, just under 95% being singletons. The sequenced material came from peripheral blood mononuclear cells. The receptor source for this set is a man aged 50-59 years in good health. Some clones in this sample may be carry-over from other donors' samples.

The chain uses TRBV7-9 and TRBJ2-6; D remains ambiguous. Looked up from germline, CDR1 is SEHNR and CDR2 is FQNEAQ (reference sequence). V dropped 3 bases and J dropped 0 bases, with 18 bases sitting between them. CDR3 length: 19 amino acids. The CDR3 is CASSFTYELSSSGANVLTF. The CDR3 DNA reads as TGTGCCAGCAGCTTTACCTACGAGCTTTCGAGCTCTGGGGCCAACGTCCTGACTTTC.

The chain links TRBV28 to TRBJ2-5; D might be TRBD1 or TRBD2, each matching 6 bases. Trimming cost V 3 bases and J 2 bases, with 16 bases left between them. This CDR3 is built from 16 residues. CDR1 is MDHEN, CDR2 SYDVKM, per germline. The CDR3 region is CASSFAFLGGQETQYF. In nucleotides, the CDR3 is TGTGCCAGCAGTTTCGCATTTCTAGGGGGGCAAGAGACCCAGTACTTC.

DNA of the CDR3: TGTGCCAGCAGCTTTGGACAGGGACGAAACATTCAGTACTTC. Protein: CASSFGQGRNIQYF. The rearrangement joins TRBV5-6 to TRBJ2-4, with TRBD1 matching 8 bases. The CDR3 is 14 amino acids. V lost 2 bases, J lost 6 bases, and 4 bases stayed unmatched. Germline loops: CDR1 SGHDT, CDR2 YYEEEE.

The rearrangement links TRBV9 to TRBJ1-3; D unresolved. Trimming took off 0 bases at V and 2 bases at J, with 6 bases between the two ends. The CDR3 extends over 14 amino acids. Germline V gene sequence: CDR1 SGDLS, CDR2 YYNGEE. As DNA, the CDR3 is TGTGCCAGCAGCGTAGCAGTAACTGGAAACACCATATATTTT. Its translation is CASSVAVTGNTIYF.

The V gene is TRBV28, the J gene TRBJ2-2; 7 bases fit TRBD1. The junction had 7 bases not matched to a gene; V was cut back by 5 bases and J by 4 bases. The germline CDR1 and CDR2 sequences are MDHEN and SYDVKM. This CDR3 has 15 residues. The CDR3 loop reads CASSRGGSSTGELFF. The CDR3 DNA is TGTGCCAGCAGTAGAGGGGGCTCGAGCACCGGGGAGCTGTTTTTT.

The CDR3 protein is CASSHRKGELFF. For the CDR3, the DNA is TGCGCCAGCAGCCACAGAAAGGGGGAGCTGTTTTTT. This chain uses TRBV4-3 with TRBJ2-2; D gene unclear. Germline CDR1 is LGHNA and CDR2 is YSLEER. Trimming removed 3 bases at V and 8 bases at J, with 7 bases between. The CDR3 sequence is 12 residues long.

The chain joins TRBV2 to TRBJ1-1; a possible D gene is TRBD1 (6 bases). V lost 7 bases and J lost 2, with 17 bases in between. CDR3 length equals 15 residues. Germline CDR1 is SNHLY and CDR2 is FYNNEI. CDR3 in DNA: TGTGCCAGCACAAGGCCGGACAGCGGTAACACTGAAGCTTTCTTT. It yields the protein CASTRPDSGNTEAFF.

This rearrangement joins TRBV5-4 to TRBJ1-2; D might be TRBD1 (5 bases). CDR1 and CDR2 (germline): SGHNT, YYREEE (reference sequence). This CDR3 is 16 amino acids long. V was trimmed by 2 bases and J by 7 bases, leaving 21 bases between them. CDR3 residues: CASSFPKPGTVAGYTF. DNA for the CDR3: TGTGCCAGCAGCTTCCCCAAACCAGGGACCGTGGCTGGCTACACCTTC.

On this clone: The junction shows a germline mismatch at one end, possibly a read error. The chain employs TRBV7-7 and TRBJ2-3, with 7 bases identical to TRBD2. This CDR3 region has 13 residues. CDR1 and CDR2 from the germline V gene are SSHAT and FNYEAQ (reference sequence). CDR3 sequence (DNA): TGTGCTAGCAGCTACGGGGAGGGGGATACGCAGTATTTT. As protein: CASSYGEGDTQYF.

V usage is TRBV30 and J usage is TRBJ2-7, with TRBD2 matching 7 bases. The CDR3 sequence is 18 residues long. Per the germline V gene, CDR1 is GTSNPN and CDR2 is SVGIG (reference sequence). The junction had 15 bases not matched to a gene; V was cut back by 0 bases and J by 1 base. CDR3 in DNA: TGTGCCTGGAGTGTAACAGTCCTGGGACTATCTCTTTCCTACGAGCAGTACTTC. Its translation is CAWSVTVLGLSLSYEQYF.

The chain couples TRBV19 to TRBJ1-1; D unresolved. CDR1 is LNHDA, CDR2 SQIVND, per germline (reference sequence). This CDR3 is 14 amino acids long. V shed 1 base and J shed 6 bases, with 12 bases lying between them. CDR3: CASSIVGSRSEAFF. Here the CDR3 DNA reads TGTGCCAGTAGTATAGTAGGCAGTCGATCTGAAGCTTTCTTT.

V is TRBV7-6 and J is TRBJ2-3; 15 bases align to TRBD2. The CDR3 is made up of 18 amino acids. Germline-derived CDR1 and CDR2 are SGHVS and FNYEAQ. After removal of 5 bases from V and 2 bases from J, the junction contained 8 bases not matched to a gene. The CDR3 DNA reads as TGTGCCAGCAGCCGGACTAGCGGGGGGGCCATAATCACAGATACGCAGTATTTT. Translating gives CASSRTSGGAIITDTQYF.

The chain carries TRBV19 and TRBJ2-1; D call uncertain. V was clipped by 5 bases and J by 7 bases, with 9 bases between them. The CDR3 consists of 12 residues. CDR1 is LNHDA, CDR2 SQIVND, per germline (reference sequence). The CDR3: CASSPRRNEQFF. In DNA form, the CDR3 reads TGTGCCAGTAGTCCCAGGCGGAATGAGCAGTTCTTC. Complete variable domain (other parts from reference TRBV19 and TRBJ2-1): DGGITQSPKYLFRKEGQNVTLSCEQNLNHDAMYWYRQDPGQGLRLIYYSQIVNDFQKGDIAEGYSVSREKKESFPLTVTSAQKNPTAFYLCASSPRRNEQFFGPGTRLTVL.

The chain links TRBV27 to TRBJ1-5; 9 bases agree with TRBD1. Germline CDR1 reads MNHEY; CDR2 reads SMNVEV (reference sequence). CDR3 length equals 19 residues. Losses at the gene ends were 5 bases for V and 4 bases for J; bases not matched to a gene: 18. CDR3 region: CASSPTGGRLSVKNQPQHF. DNA of the CDR3: TGTGCCAGCAGTCCGACAGGGGGGCGCCTTTCGGTTAAGAATCAGCCCCAGCATTTT.

This chain connects TRBV29-1 to TRBJ2-6; D unresolved. Germline values: CDR1 SQVTM, CDR2 ANQGSEA. The CDR3 covers 14 residues. V lost 0 bases to trimming and J lost 2 bases, with 5 bases between them. CDR3 protein: CSVEDLTGANVLTF. For the CDR3, the DNA is TGCAGCGTTGAAGATCTAACTGGGGCCAACGTCCTGACTTTC.

The rearrangement joins TRBV7-6 to TRBJ2-5, with D perhaps matching TRBD2 (6 bases). V was shortened by 6 bases and J by 5 bases, with 25 bases between the two germline ends. CDR1 is SGHVS and CDR2 is FNYEAQ in the germline V gene. CDR3 length equals 17 residues. CDR3 bases: TGTGCCAGCAGTTTCACCGGAGGACTACGATCTACGGAGACCCAGTACTTC. Translating gives CASSFTGGLRSTETQYF.

This rearrangement joins TRBV19 to TRBJ2-7; 7 bases agree with TRBD2. This CDR3 is built from 16 residues. J was trimmed by 1 base and V by 5 bases; bases with no gene match: 11. Germline V gives CDR1 LNHDA, CDR2 SQIVND (reference sequence). The CDR3 DNA is TGTGCCAGTAGTGGGCCGGGAGGCGGGAGATCCTACGAGCAGTACTTC. Residues: CASSGPGGGRSYEQYF. The whole variable domain, remainder taken from reference TRBV19 and TRBJ2-7, is DGGITQSPKYLFRKEGQNVTLSCEQNLNHDAMYWYRQDPGQGLRLIYYSQIVNDFQKGDIAEGYSVSREKKESFPLTVTSAQKNPTAFYLCASSGPGGGRSYEQYFGPGTRLTVT.

This clone was picked up one time. The chain couples TRBV27 to TRBJ2-2; 9 nucleotides align to TRBD1. The CDR3 contains 15 residues. From germline, CDR1 is MNHEY and CDR2 SMNVEV (reference sequence). V shed 6 bases and J 1 base; nucleotides not matched to a gene: 3. Written as DNA, the CDR3 is TGTGCCAGCAGACTGACAGGGGGGAACACCGGGGAGCTGTTTTTT. It yields the protein CASRLTGGNTGELFF.

CDR3 residues: CAWSLMEDEQFF. CDR3 in DNA: TGTGCCTGGAGTTTGATGGAGGATGAGCAGTTCTTC. The V call is TRBV30, the J call TRBJ2-1; weak D call: TRBD2 (5 bases). Germline V gene lookup returns CDR1 GTSNPN and CDR2 SVGIG (reference sequence). With 2 bases removed from V and 8 bases from J, the gap between germline ends came to 10 bases. This CDR3 has 12 amino acids.

The chain's CDR3 is CASSYSGTAPNYGYTF. The CDR3 bases are TGTGCCAGCAGTTACTCCGGGACGGCGCCTAACTATGGCTACACCTTC. The V and J genes are TRBV6-6 and TRBJ1-2; weak D call: TRBD1 (5 bases). V lost 0 bases and J lost 0, with 11 bases in between. The CDR3 loop spans 16 amino acids. Germline loops: CDR1 MNHNY, CDR2 SVGAGI (reference sequence).

The rearrangement joins TRBV29-1 to TRBJ2-3, with TRBD2 as a possible D gene (6 bases). This CDR3 comprises 12 residues. Per the germline V gene, CDR1 is SQVTM and CDR2 is ANQGSEA. V was cut by 4 bases and J by 2 bases, with 7 bases left in between. DNA for the CDR3: TGCAGCGTTGGGGAGGTCACAGATACGCAGTATTTT. Its translation: CSVGEVTDTQYF.

This chain joins TRBV6-5 and TRBJ1-4; D ambiguous. Germline loops: CDR1 MNHEY, CDR2 SVGAGI. The V gene lost 8 bases and the J gene lost 8 bases, with 12 bases spanning the gap. The CDR3 has 12 residues. The CDR3 loop reads CASRKGGEKLFF. The CDR3 DNA is TGTGCCAGCCGGAAGGGAGGAGAAAAACTGTTTTTT.

The J gene is TRBJ2-7, the V gene TRBV5-4; D unclear. This CDR3 spans 11 amino acids. Germline loops: CDR1 SGHNT, CDR2 YYREEE (reference sequence). Trimming cost V 0 bases and J 4 bases, with 2 bases left between them. CDR3 nucleotide sequence: TGTGCCAGCAGCTTGGGTTACGAGCAGTACTTC. Protein product: CASSLGYEQYF. Full variable domain (outside the CDR3, taken from reference TRBV5-4 and TRBJ2-7): ETGVTQSPTHLIKTRGQQVTLRCSSQSGHNTVSWYQQALGQGPQFIFQYYREEENGRGNFPPRFSGLQFPNYSSELNVNALELDDSALYLCASSLGYEQYFGPGTRLTVT.

In DNA, the CDR3 is TGCGCCAGCAGCCAGCTCTCGACGGGGAGAATCGGGAACACTGAAGCTTTCTTT. This gives the protein CASSQLSTGRIGNTEAFF. The chain carries TRBV4-1 and TRBJ1-1; D uncertain. The V end lost 3 bases, the J end lost 1 base, and 21 bases lay between the germline ends. This CDR3 region has 18 residues. The V gene's germline CDR1 is MGHRA and CDR2 YSYEKL.

Remarks on this clone: The identical CDR3 is also encoded by other nucleotide sequences in the sample. CDR3 sequence reads: CASSFGTANYGYTF. The CDR3 DNA is TGTGCCAGCAGTTTTGGGACAGCTAACTATGGCTACACCTTC. The chain has TRBV28 and TRBJ1-2; 7 bases are a match to TRBD1. The V and J ends lost 3 bases and 0 bases, in that order; junction bases with no gene match: 1. Germline assignment: CDR1 MDHEN and CDR2 SYDVKM. This CDR3 region has 14 residues.

This chain joins TRBV30 and TRBJ1-1; 8 bases are a match to TRBD1. Trimming at V came to 0 bases and at J to 0 bases, leaving 6 bases not matched to a gene. The germline gives CDR1 GTSNPN, CDR2 SVGIG (reference sequence). This CDR3 contains 16 residues. The chain's CDR3 is CAWSVRDRTMNTEAFF. CDR3 nucleotides: TGTGCCTGGAGTGTACGGGACAGGACCATGAACACTGAAGCTTTCTTT.

The V gene is TRBV5-4, the J gene TRBJ1-3; D remains unclear. V was clipped by 3 bases and J by 0 bases, with 13 bases between them. Germline CDR1 reads SGHNT; CDR2 reads YYREEE (reference sequence). The CDR3 extends over 16 amino acids. The CDR3 sequence is CASSSGPRSSGNTIYF. The CDR3 DNA reads TGTGCCAGCAGCTCAGGTCCGCGGAGCTCTGGAAACACCATATATTTT.